These 23 T cell receptor beta chains share one sample of origin, sequenced in a study of Graves' ophthalmopathy and Graves' hyperthyroidism. RNA served as the template for amplifying TCR beta CDR3 regions. HTBI primers served in a first-round RT-PCR, which a second-round multiplex PCR followed. A single record per CDR3 protein comes from TCRdb applying MiXCR to the multiplex PCR reads. The sample carries 200,000 to 300,000 distinct CDR3 sequences, 45% recorded once. The material sequenced was peripheral blood. The receptors shown here come from an adult man with Graves' ophthalmopathy.

In this sample, this clonotype turned up a few times. V usage is TRBV13 and J usage is TRBJ2-5; 8 bases fit TRBD2. With 5 bases clipped from V and 5 bases from J, the junction kept 7 bases outside the gene matches. The CDR3 has 14 amino acids. Germline V gene lookup returns CDR1 PRHDT and CDR2 FYEKMQ (reference sequence). CDR3 coding DNA: TGTGCCAGCAGCCACGGGACTAGACACGAGACCCAGTACTTC. It codes for CASSHGTRHETQYF. Full variable domain (outside the CDR3, taken from reference TRBV13 and TRBJ2-5): AAGVIQSPRHLIKEKRETATLKCYPIPRHDTVYWYQQGPGQDPQFLISFYEKMQSDKGSIPDRFSAQQFSDYHSELNMSSLELGDSALYFCASSHGTRHETQYFGPGTRLLVL.

This clonotype was found a few times. The chain combines TRBV7-3 with TRBJ1-1; maybe TRBD1 (6 bases). Germline-derived CDR1 and CDR2 are SGHTA and FQGTGA. The CDR3 sequence is 13 residues long. Trimming removed 11 bases at V and 7 bases at J, with 20 bases between. The CDR3 reads CAGGGGPRGEAFF. The CDR3 bases are TGTGCCGGAGGGGGGGGCCCCCGAGGTGAAGCTTTCTTT.

The chain links TRBV7-2 to TRBJ2-7, with 10 nucleotides matching TRBD1. This CDR3 comprises 14 residues. J lost 7 bases, V lost 7 bases, and 10 bases had no gene match. Germline assignment: CDR1 SGHTA and CDR2 FQGNSA. The CDR3 loop is CASTPAGQGGEQYF. The CDR3 DNA sequence: TGTGCCAGCACCCCCGCTGGACAGGGGGGAGAGCAGTACTTC.

This chain links TRBV29-1 with TRBJ1-1; no clear D gene. Looked up from germline, CDR1 is SQVTM and CDR2 is ANQGSEA. The CDR3 length is 12 residues. V lost 7 bases to trimming and J lost 1 base, with 10 bases between them. In DNA, the CDR3 is TGCAGCGCCCTTCAGCGGAACACTGAAGCTTTCTTT. Translation: CSALQRNTEAFF.

The V gene is TRBV12-3 or TRBV12-4, the J gene TRBJ1-2; D unclear. V lost 4 bases and J 0 bases, leaving 12 bases between the germline ends. This CDR3 spans 15 amino acids. The DNA of the CDR3 is TGTGCCAGCAGTTCCCAGGTCTCGACTAACTATGGCTACACCTTC. Translation: CASSSQVSTNYGYTF.

V usage is TRBV20-1 and J usage is TRBJ2-7, with TRBD2 identical over 7 bases. Trimming at V came to 0 bases and at J to 6 bases, leaving 5 bases not matched to a gene. This CDR3 spans 13 amino acids. The germline V gene encodes CDR1 DFQATT and CDR2 SNEGSKA (reference sequence). The CDR3 bases are TGCAGTGCTAGAGATGGGACTATTATCGAGCAGTACTTC. Protein product: CSARDGTIIEQYF.

This clonotype was counted at least ten times. The chain couples TRBV15 to TRBJ2-7; TRBD1 might be the D (6 bases). The length of the CDR3 is 12 residues. The germline V and J ends were trimmed by 7 bases and 3 bases, with 10 bases remaining between them. The germline gives CDR1 LNHNV, CDR2 YYDKDF (reference sequence). The DNA for the CDR3 is TGTGCCACCAAGGGGGTCGGCTACGAGCAGTACTTC. Translating it yields CATKGVGYEQYF.

This chain joins TRBV7-9 and TRBJ2-5, with a weak D call TRBD2 (6 bases). The V gene lost 5 bases and the J gene lost 4 bases, with 14 bases spanning the gap. The CDR3 extends over 14 amino acids. CDR1 and CDR2 from the germline V gene are SEHNR and FQNEAQ (reference sequence). CDR3 residues: CASSHRREAETQYF. CDR3 coding DNA: TGTGCCAGCAGCCACCGCAGGGAGGCAGAGACCCAGTACTTC. The full variable domain, rest sourced from reference TRBV7-9 and TRBJ2-5, is DTGVSQNPRHKITKRGQNVTFRCDPISEHNRLYWYRQTLGQGPEFLTYFQNEAQLEKSRLLSDRFSAERPKGSFSTLEIQRTEQGDSAMYLCASSHRREAETQYFGPGTRLLVL.

This clonotype turned up a few times. The V call is TRBV10-3, the J call TRBJ1-1, with 7 bases aligning to TRBD1. The CDR3 runs 15 residues. Per germline, CDR1 ENHRY and CDR2 SYGVKD. The V gene end was trimmed by 4 bases and the J gene end by 0 bases; junction bases not matched to a gene: 5. The CDR3 DNA follows: TGTGCCATCAGTGTCTCGACAGGGATGAACACTGAAGCTTTCTTT. Its translation is CAISVSTGMNTEAFF.

The chain employs TRBV7-2 and TRBJ1-6; D gene ambiguous. CDR1 and CDR2 (germline): SGHTA, FQGNSA. Trimming stripped 5 bases from V and 4 bases from J, with 15 bases between. This CDR3 has 16 amino acids. For the CDR3, the DNA is TGTGCCAGCAGCATCCGCCAGAGCCCGTATAATTCACCCCTCCACTTT. This translates into CASSIRQSPYNSPLHF.

This chain joins TRBV2 and TRBJ1-4, with D possibly TRBD1 on 6 matching bases. CDR1 is SNHLY and CDR2 is FYNNEI in the germline V gene. The CDR3 length is 16 residues. The ends were cut back, 1 base at V and 4 bases at J, with 13 bases in the middle. CDR3 bases: TGTGCCAGCAGTGAAGGGGGGGGGCGCGGTAATGAAAAACTGTTTTTT. It is translated as CASSEGGGRGNEKLFF.

This clonotype was found once. At one of its ends the junction is not consistent with the germline gene, which may arise from a read error. CDR3 loop: CVSSLLETQYF. CDR3 nucleotides: TGCGTCAGCAGCTTACTAGAGACCCAGTACTTC. This sequence joins TRBV5-1 and TRBJ2-5, with D hard to call. The CDR3 runs to 11 residues. CDR1 is SGHRS, CDR2 YFSETQ, per germline.

The chain is built from TRBV4-1 and TRBJ1-1; D might be TRBD1 (6 bases). V lost 4 bases to trimming and J lost 1 base, with 16 bases between them. The CDR3 spans 16 residues. CDR1 MGHRA and CDR2 YSYEKL come from the germline V gene. CDR3 sequence: CASSPRPRGRNTEAFF. CDR3 nucleotides: TGCGCCAGCAGCCCCCGGCCCCGGGGGCGGAACACTGAAGCTTTCTTT.

The genes are TRBV15 and TRBJ2-5; 7 bases line up with TRBD1. Losses at the gene ends were 5 bases for V and 3 bases for J; bases not matched to a gene: 6. Germline V lookup: CDR1 LNHNV, CDR2 YYDKDF (reference sequence). This CDR3 is built from 14 residues. The DNA for the CDR3 is TGTGCCACCAGCCAACGACAGGGAGAAGAGACCCAGTACTTC. As protein: CATSQRQGEETQYF.

This sequence joins TRBV7-8 and TRBJ1-3; maybe TRBD1 (6 bases). V gave up 5 bases and J gave up 1 base, with 15 bases separating them. The CDR3 runs to 16 residues. Germline CDR1 SGHVS, CDR2 FQNEAQ. For the CDR3, the DNA is TGTGCCAGCAGCAATCACAGGGTTGGATCTGGAAACACCATATATTTT. Translation gives CASSNHRVGSGNTIYF.

This sequence joins TRBV29-1 and TRBJ1-2; no definite D call. The CDR3 is made up of 11 amino acids. Trimming stripped 5 bases from V and 4 bases from J, with 8 bases between. From germline, CDR1 is SQVTM and CDR2 ANQGSEA. CDR3 coding DNA: TGCAGCGTTATGTACTCCTATGGCTACACCTTC. Protein product: CSVMYSYGYTF. Supplemented by reference TRBV29-1 and TRBJ1-2, the full variable domain reads SAVISQKPSRDICQRGTSLTIQCQVDSQVTMMFWYRQQPGQSLTLIATANQGSEATYESGFVIDKFPISRPNLTFSTLTVSNMSPEDSSIYLCSVMYSYGYTFGSGTRLTVV.

For the CDR3, the DNA is TGTGCCAGCAGTCCCGCGGGAGGGGGGGCCACCATCTACAATGAGCAGTACTTC. Amino acid sequence: CASSPAGGGATIYNEQYF. The genes are TRBV5-8 and TRBJ2-7; 9 bases map to TRBD2. CDR3 length equals 18 residues. Germline trimming cut 5 bases from V and 7 bases from J; bases unmatched to any gene: 22. The germline V gene has CDR1 SGHTS and CDR2 YDEGEE.

This clonotype came up a few times. One end of the junction varies from germline; a read error may be responsible. The chain carries TRBV2 and TRBJ2-7; unclear D gene. CDR3 length: 14 amino acids. Germline CDR1 SNHLY, CDR2 FYNNEI. The CDR3 DNA reads TGCGCCAGCAGCCAAGTGGGTAGGCACTACGAGCAGTACTTC. This translates into CASSQVGRHYEQYF.

The chain couples TRBV12-3 or TRBV12-4 to TRBJ2-5; a possible D gene is TRBD2 (5 bases). There are 13 residues in the CDR3. V lost 5 bases and J lost 2, with 9 bases in between. DNA for the CDR3: TGTGCCAGCAGTCCTAGCAAGCAAGAGACCCAGTACTTC. Amino acids: CASSPSKQETQYF.

The rearrangement links TRBV7-3 to TRBJ2-1, with TRBD1 matching 7 bases. The V gene end was trimmed by 2 bases and the J gene end by 5 bases; junction bases not matched to a gene: 0. Germline CDR1 is SGHTA and CDR2 is FQGTGA. This CDR3 comprises 13 residues. Written as DNA, the CDR3 is TGTGCCAGCAGCTTAGACAGGGACAATGAGCAGTTCTTC. It encodes CASSLDRDNEQFF.

With regard to this clonotype: An end of the junction differs from the germline gene, which may be a read error. The gene calls are TRBV5-1 and TRBJ2-2; D is undetermined. The CDR3 has 14 residues. Germline-derived CDR1 and CDR2 are SGHRS and YFSETQ. The CDR3 DNA reads as TGCGCCAGCAGTTTGGCTAGTGACACCGGGGAGCTGTTTTTT. This translates into CASSLASDTGELFF.

V usage is TRBV10-3 and J usage is TRBJ1-5, with 7 positions matching TRBD1. From germline, CDR1 is ENHRY and CDR2 SYGVKD. With 2 bases clipped from V and 7 bases from J, the junction kept 5 bases outside the gene matches. The CDR3 contains 14 residues. This CDR3 reads CAISEDRVMQPQHF. CDR3 bases: TGTGCCATCAGTGAGGACAGGGTTATGCAGCCCCAGCATTTT.

The chain links TRBV12-3 or TRBV12-4 to TRBJ2-7, with D tentatively TRBD2 (7 bases). V was clipped by 3 bases and J by 4 bases, with 13 bases between them. This CDR3 contains 14 residues. The CDR3 here is CASSFWGGRYEQYF. CDR3 nucleotide sequence: TGTGCCAGCAGTTTCTGGGGGGGGCGGTACGAGCAGTACTTC.